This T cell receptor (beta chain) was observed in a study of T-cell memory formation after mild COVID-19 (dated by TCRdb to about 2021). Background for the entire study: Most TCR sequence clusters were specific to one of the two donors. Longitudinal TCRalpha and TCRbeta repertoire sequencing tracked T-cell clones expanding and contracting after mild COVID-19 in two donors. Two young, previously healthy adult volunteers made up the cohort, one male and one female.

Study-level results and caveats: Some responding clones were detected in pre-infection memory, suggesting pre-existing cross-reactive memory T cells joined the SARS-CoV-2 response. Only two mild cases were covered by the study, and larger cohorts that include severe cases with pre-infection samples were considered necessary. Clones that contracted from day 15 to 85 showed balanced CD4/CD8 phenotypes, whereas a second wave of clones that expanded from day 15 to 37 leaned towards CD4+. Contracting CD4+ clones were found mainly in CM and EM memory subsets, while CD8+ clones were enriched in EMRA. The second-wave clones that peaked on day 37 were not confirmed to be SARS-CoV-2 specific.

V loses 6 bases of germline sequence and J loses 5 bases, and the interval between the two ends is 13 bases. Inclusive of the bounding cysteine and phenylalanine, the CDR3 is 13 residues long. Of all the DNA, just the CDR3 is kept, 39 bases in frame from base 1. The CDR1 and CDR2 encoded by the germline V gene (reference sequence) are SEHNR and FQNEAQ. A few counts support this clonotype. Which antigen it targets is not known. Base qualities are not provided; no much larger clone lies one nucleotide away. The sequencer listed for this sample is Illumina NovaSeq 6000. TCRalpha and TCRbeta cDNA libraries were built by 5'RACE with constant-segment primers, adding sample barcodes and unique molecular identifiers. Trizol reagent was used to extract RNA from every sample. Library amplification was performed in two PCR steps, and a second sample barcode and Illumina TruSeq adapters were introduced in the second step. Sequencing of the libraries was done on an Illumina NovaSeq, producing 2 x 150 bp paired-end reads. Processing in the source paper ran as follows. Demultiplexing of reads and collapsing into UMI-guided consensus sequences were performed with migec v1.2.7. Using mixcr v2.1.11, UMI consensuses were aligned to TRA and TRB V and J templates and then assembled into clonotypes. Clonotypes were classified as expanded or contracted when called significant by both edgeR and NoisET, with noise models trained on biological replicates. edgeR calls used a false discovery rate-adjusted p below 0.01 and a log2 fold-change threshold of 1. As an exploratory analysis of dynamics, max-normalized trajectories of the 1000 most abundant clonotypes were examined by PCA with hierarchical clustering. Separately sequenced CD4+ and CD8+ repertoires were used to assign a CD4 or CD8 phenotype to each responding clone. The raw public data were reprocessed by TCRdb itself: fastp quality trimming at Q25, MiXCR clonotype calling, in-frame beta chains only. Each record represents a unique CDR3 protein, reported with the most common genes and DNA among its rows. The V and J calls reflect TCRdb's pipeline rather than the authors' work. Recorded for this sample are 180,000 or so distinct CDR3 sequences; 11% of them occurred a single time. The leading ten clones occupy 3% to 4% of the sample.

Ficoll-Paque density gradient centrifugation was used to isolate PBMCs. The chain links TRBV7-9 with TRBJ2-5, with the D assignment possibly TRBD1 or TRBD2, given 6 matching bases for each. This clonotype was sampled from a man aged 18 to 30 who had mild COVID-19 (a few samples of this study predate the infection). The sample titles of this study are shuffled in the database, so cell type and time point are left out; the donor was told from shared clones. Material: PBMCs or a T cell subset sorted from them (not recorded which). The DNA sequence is TGTGCCAGCAGACGGGGGCTAGGGGAGACCCAGTACTTC. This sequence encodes CASRRGLGETQYF.